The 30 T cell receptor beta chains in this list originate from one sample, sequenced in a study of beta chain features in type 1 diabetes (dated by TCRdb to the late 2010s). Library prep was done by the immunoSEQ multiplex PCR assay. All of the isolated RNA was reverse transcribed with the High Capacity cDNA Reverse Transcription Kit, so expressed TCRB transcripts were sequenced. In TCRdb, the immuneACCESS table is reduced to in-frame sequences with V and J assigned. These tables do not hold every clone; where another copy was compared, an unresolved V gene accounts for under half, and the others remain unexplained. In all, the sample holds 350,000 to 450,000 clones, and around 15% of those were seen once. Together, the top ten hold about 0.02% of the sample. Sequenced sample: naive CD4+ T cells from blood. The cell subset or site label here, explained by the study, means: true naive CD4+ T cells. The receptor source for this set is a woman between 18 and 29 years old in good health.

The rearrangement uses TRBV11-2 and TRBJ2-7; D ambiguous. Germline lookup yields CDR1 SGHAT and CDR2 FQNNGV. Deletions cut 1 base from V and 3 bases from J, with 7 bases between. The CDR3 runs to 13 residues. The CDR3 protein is CASSLGRVYEQYF. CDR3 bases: TGTGCCAGCAGCTTAGGACGGGTCTACGAGCAGTACTTC.

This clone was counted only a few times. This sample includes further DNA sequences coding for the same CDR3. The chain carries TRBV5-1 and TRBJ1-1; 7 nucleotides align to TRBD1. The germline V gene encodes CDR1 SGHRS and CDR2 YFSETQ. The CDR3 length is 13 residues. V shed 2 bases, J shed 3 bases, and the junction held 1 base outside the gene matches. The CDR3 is CASSFTGDTEAFF. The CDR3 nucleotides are TGCGCCAGCAGCTTTACAGGGGACACTGAAGCTTTCTTT.

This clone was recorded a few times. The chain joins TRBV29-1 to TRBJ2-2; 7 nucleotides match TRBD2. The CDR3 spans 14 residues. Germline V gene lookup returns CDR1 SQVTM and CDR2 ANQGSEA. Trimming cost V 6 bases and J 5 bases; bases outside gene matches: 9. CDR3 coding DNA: TGCAGCGTAATAAACTACGGGGGGACCGGGGAGCTGTTTTTT. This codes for CSVINYGGTGELFF.

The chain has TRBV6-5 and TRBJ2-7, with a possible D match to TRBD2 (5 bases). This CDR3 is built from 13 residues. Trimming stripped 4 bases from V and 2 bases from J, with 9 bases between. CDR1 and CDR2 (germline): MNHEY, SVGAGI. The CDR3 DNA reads TGTGCCAGCAGTTGGGAGCCCGCCTACGAGCAGTACTTC. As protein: CASSWEPAYEQYF.

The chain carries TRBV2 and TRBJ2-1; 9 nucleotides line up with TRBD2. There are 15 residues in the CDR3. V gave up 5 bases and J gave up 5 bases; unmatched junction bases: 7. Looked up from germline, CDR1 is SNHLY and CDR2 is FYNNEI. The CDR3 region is CASSLGLAGNNEQFF. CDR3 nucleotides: TGTGCCAGCAGTCTTGGGCTAGCGGGAAACAATGAGCAGTTCTTC.

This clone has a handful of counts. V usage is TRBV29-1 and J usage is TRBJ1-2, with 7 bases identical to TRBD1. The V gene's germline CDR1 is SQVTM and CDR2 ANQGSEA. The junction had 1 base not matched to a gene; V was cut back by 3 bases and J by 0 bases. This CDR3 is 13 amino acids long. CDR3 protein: CSVEGQTNYGYTF. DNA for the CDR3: TGCAGCGTTGAGGGACAGACTAACTATGGCTACACCTTC. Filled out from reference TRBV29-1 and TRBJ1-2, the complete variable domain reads SAVISQKPSRDICQRGTSLTIQCQVDSQVTMMFWYRQQPGQSLTLIATANQGSEATYESGFVIDKFPISRPNLTFSTLTVSNMSPEDSSIYLCSVEGQTNYGYTFGSGTRLTVV.

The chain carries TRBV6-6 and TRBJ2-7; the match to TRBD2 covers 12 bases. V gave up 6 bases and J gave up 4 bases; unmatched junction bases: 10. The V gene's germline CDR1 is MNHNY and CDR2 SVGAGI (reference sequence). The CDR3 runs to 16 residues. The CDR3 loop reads CASRLGRTSGTYEQYF. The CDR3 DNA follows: TGTGCCAGCAGACTGGGCCGGACTAGCGGGACGTACGAGCAGTACTTC.

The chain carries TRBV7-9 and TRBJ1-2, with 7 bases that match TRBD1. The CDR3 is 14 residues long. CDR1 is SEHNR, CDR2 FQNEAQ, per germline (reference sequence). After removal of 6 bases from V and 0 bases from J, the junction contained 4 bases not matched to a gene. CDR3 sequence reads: CASSQDRTNYGYTF. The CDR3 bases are TGTGCCAGCAGTCAGGACAGGACTAACTATGGCTACACCTTC.

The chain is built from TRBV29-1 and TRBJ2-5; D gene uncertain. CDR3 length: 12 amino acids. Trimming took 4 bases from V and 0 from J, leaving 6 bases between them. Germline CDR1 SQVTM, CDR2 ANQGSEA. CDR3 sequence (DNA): TGCAGCGTTGGGAGATACCAAGAGACCCAGTACTTC. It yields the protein CSVGRYQETQYF. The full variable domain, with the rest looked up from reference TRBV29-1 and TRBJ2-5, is SAVISQKPSRDICQRGTSLTIQCQVDSQVTMMFWYRQQPGQSLTLIATANQGSEATYESGFVIDKFPISRPNLTFSTLTVSNMSPEDSSIYLCSVGRYQETQYFGPGTRLLVL.

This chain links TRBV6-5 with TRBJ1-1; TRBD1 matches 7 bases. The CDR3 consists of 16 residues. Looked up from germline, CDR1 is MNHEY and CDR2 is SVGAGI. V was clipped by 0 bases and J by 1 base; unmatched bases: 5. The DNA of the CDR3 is TGTGCCAGCAGTTACTCGGGGCAGGGGGGGAACACTGAAGCTTTCTTT. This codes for CASSYSGQGGNTEAFF.

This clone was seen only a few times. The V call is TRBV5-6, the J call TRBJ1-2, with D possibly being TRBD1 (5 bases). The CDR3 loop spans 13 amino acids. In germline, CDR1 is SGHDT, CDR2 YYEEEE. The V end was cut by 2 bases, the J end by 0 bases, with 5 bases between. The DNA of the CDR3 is TGTGCCAGCAGCTTCAGGGCTAACTATGGCTACACCTTC. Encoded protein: CASSFRANYGYTF.

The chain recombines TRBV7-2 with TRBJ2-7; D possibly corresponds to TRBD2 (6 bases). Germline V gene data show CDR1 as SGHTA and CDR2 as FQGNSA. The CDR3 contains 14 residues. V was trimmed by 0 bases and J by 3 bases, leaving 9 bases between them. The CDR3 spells CASSLARRGYEQYF. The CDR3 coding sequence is TGTGCCAGCAGCTTAGCGAGGCGGGGCTACGAGCAGTACTTC. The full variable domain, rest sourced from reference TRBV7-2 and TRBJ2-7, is GAGVSQSPSNKVTEKGKDVELRCDPISGHTALYWYRQSLGQGLEFLIYFQGNSAPDKSGLPSDRFSAERTGGSVSTLTIQRTQQEDSAVYLCASSLARRGYEQYFGPGTRLTVT.

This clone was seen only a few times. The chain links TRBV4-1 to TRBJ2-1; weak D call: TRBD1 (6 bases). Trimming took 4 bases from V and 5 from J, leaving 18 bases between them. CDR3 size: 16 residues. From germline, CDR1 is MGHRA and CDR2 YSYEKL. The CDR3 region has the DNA TGCGCCAGCAGCCCCATGGGGCGAAGGGGGAACAATGAGCAGTTCTTC. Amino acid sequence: CASSPMGRRGNNEQFF.

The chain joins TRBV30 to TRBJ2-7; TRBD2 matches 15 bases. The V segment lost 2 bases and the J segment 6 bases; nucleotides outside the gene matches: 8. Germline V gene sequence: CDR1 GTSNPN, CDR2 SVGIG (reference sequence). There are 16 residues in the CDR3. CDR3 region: CAWSQGLAGGPSEQYF. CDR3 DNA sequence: TGTGCCTGGAGTCAAGGACTAGCGGGAGGGCCCAGCGAGCAGTACTTC.

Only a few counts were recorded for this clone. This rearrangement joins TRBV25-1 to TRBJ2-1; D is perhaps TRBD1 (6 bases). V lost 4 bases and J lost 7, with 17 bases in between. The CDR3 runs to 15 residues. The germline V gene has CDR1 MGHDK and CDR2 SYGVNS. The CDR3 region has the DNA TGTGCCAGCAGTGTGTTTGCAGGGGCGAGTAATGAGCAGTTCTTC. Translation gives CASSVFAGASNEQFF. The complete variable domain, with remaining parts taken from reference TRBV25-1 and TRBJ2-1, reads EADIYQTPRYLVIGTGKKITLECSQTMGHDKMYWYQQDPGMELHLIHYSYGVNSTEKGDLSSESTVSRIRTEHFPLTLESARPSHTSQYLCASSVFAGASNEQFFGPGTRLTVL.

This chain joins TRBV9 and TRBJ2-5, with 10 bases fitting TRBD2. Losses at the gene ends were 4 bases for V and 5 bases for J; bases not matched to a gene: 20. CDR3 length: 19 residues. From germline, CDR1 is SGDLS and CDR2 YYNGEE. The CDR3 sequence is CASSTPAPGSGRSWETQYF. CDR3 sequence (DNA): TGTGCCAGCAGCACCCCAGCCCCTGGTAGCGGGAGGTCTTGGGAGACCCAGTACTTC.

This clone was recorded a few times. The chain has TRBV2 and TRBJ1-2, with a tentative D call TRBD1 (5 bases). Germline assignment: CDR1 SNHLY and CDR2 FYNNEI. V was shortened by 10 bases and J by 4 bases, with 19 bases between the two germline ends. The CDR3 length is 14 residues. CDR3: CATPWGGLVYGYTF. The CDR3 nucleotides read TGTGCCACCCCCTGGGGGGGGTTGGTCTATGGCTACACCTTC.

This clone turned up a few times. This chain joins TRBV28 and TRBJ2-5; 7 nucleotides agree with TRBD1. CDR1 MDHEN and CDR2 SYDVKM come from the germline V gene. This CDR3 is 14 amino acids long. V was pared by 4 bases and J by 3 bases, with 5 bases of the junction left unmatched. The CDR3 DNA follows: TGTGCCAGCAGTTCCGGACAGGCGAAAGAGACCCAGTACTTC. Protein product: CASSSGQAKETQYF.

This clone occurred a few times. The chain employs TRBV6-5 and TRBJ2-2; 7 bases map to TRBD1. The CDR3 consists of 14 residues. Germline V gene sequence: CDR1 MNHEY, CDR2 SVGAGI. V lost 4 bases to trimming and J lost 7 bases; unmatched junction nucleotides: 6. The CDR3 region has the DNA TGTGCCAGCAGTTTCGGACAGGTGTTCGGGGAGCTGTTTTTT. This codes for CASSFGQVFGELFF.

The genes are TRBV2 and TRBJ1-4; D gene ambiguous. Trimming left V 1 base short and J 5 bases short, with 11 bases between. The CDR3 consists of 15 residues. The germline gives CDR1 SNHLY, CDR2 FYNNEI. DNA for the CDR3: TGTGCCAGCAGTGAAGAAAGAGGAGTGAATGAAAAACTGTTTTTT. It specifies CASSEERGVNEKLFF.

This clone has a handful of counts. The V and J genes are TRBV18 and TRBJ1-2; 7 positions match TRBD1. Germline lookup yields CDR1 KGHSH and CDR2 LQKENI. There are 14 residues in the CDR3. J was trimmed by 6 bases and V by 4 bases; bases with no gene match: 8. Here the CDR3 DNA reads TGTGCCAGCTCACTGACAGGGACGGGACATGGCTACACCTTC. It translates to CASSLTGTGHGYTF.

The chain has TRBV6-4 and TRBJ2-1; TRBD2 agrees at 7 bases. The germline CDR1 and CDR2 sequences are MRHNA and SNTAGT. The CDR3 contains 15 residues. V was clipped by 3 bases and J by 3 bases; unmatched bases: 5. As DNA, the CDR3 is TGTGCCAGCAGTGAGAATAGCGGGTTCTACAATGAGCAGTTCTTC. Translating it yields CASSENSGFYNEQFF.

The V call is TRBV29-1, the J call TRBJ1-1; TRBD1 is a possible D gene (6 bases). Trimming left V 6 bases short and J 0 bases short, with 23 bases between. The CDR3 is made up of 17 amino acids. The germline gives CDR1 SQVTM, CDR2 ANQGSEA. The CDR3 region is CSVTQFGGRYMNTEAFF. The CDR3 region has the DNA TGCAGCGTGACTCAGTTTGGGGGCCGGTACATGAACACTGAAGCTTTCTTT.

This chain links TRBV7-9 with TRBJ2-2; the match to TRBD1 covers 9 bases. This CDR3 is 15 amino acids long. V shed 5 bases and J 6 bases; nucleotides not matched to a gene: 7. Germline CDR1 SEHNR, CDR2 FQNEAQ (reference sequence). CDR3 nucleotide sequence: TGTGCCAGCAGCCTGGGACAGGGAGTTTCCGGGGAGCTGTTTTTT. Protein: CASSLGQGVSGELFF.

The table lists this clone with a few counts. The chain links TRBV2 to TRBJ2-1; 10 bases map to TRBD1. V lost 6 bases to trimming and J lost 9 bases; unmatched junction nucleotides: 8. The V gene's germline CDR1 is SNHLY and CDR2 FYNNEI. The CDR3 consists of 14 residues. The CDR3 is CASRADRGPSEQFF. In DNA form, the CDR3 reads TGTGCCAGCAGAGCAGACAGGGGGCCCAGTGAGCAGTTCTTC.

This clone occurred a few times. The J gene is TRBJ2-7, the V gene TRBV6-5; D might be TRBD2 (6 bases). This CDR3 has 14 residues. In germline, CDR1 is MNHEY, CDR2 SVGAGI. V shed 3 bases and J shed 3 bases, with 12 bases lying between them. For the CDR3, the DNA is TGTGCCAGCAGTTATCGGGGGAGAAACTACGAGCAGTACTTC. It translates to CASSYRGRNYEQYF.

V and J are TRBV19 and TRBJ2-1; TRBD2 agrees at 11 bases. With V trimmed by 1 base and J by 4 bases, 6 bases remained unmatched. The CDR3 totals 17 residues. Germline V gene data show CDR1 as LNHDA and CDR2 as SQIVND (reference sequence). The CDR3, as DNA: TGTGCCAGTAGTATAGGAGGGACTAGCGGTCCTTACAATGAGCAGTTCTTC. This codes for CASSIGGTSGPYNEQFF.

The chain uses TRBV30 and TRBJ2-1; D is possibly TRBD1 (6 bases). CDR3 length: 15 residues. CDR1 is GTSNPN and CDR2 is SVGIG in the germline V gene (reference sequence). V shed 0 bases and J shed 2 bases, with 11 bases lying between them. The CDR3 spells CAWSVAGDPYNEQFF. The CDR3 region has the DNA TGTGCCTGGAGTGTAGCAGGGGACCCCTACAATGAGCAGTTCTTC.

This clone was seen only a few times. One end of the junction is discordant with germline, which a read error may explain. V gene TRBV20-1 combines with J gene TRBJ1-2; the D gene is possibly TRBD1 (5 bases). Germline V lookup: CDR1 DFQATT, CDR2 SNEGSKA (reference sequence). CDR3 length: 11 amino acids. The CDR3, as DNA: TGCAGTGCCGGACGCAGGGATTCTGCCTTCTTC. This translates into CSAGRRDSAFF.

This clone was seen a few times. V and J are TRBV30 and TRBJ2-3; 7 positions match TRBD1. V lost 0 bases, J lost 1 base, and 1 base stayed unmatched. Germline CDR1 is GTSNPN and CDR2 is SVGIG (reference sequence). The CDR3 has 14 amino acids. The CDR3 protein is CAWSVGQGTDTQYF. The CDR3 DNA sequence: TGTGCCTGGAGTGTTGGACAGGGCACAGATACGCAGTATTTT.